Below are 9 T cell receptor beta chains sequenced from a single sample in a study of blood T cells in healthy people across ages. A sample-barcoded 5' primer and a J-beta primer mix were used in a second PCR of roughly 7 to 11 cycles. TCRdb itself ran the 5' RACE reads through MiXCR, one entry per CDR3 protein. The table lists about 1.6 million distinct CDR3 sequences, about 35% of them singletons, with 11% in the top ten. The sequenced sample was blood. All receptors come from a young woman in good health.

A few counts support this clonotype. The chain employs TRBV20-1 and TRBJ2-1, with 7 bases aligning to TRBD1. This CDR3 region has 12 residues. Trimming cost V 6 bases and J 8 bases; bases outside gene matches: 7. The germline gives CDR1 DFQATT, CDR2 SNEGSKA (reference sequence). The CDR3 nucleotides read TGCAGTGCCCCGACAGGGTGGGATGAGCAGTTCTTC. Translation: CSAPTGWDEQFF.

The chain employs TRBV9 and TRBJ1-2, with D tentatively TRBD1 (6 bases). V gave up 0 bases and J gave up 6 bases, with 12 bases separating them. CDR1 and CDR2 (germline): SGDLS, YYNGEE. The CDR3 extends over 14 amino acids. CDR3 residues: CASSVARGPHGYTF. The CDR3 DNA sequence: TGTGCCAGCAGCGTAGCACGGGGGCCGCATGGCTACACCTTC.

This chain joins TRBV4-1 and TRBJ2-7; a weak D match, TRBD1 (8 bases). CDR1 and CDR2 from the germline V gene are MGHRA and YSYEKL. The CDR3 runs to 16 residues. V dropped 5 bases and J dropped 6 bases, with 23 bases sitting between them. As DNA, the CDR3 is TGCGCCAGCAGCAAAACAGGGGGGGACATTCGCCCCGAGCAGTACTTC. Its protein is CASSKTGGDIRPEQYF.

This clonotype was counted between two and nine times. In nucleotides, the CDR3 is TGTGCCAGCAGCCAGGCTTCTGGGACCCAGTACTTC. Its translation is CASSQASGTQYF. The gene calls are TRBV3-1 and TRBJ2-5; D gene unclear. Germline V gives CDR1 LGHDT, CDR2 YNNKEL (reference sequence). Trimming took 3 bases from V and 7 from J, leaving 9 bases between them. The CDR3 loop spans 12 amino acids.

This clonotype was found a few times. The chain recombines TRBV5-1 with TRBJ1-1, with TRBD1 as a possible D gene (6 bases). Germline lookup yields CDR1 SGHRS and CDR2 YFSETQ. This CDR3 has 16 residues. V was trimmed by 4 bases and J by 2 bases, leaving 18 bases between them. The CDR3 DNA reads TGCGCCAGCAGCCTGGGGGCCGGGGCCGGAAACACTGAAGCTTTCTTT. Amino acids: CASSLGAGAGNTEAFF.

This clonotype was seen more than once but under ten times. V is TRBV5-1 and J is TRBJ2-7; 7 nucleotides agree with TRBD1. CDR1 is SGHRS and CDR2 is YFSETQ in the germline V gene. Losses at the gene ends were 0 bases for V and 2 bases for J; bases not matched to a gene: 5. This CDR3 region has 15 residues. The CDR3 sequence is CASSLGQGKAYEQYF. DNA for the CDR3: TGCGCCAGCAGCTTGGGACAGGGCAAAGCCTACGAGCAGTACTTC.

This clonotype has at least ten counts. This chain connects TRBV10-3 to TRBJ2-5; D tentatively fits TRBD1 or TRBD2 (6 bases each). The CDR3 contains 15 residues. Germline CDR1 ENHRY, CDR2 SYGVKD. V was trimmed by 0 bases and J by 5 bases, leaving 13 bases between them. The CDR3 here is CAISESTGAGETQYF. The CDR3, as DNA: TGTGCCATCAGTGAGTCGACGGGGGCAGGGGAGACCCAGTACTTC.

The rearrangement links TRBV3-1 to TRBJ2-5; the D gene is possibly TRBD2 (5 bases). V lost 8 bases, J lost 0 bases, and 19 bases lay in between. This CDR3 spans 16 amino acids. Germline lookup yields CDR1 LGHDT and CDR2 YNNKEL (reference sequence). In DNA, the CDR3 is TGTGCCAGCGCCTCTGACTCTAGCCTAAACCAAGAGACCCAGTACTTC. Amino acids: CASASDSSLNQETQYF.

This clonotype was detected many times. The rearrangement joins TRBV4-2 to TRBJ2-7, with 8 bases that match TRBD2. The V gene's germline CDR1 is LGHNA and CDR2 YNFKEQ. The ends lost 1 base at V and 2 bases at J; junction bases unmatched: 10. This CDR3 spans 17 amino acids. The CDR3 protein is CASSQGFGGGRTYEQYF. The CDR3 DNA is TGTGCCAGCAGCCAAGGTTTCGGCGGGGGGCGAACCTACGAGCAGTACTTC.